The clone carrying this TCR beta chain was detected a few times. The data stem from a study of blood T cell repertoires in COVID-19. Study-wide context: T cells, B-cell-depleted T cells, or PBMCs provided the cDNA or gDNA that served as material.

Germline CDR1 and CDR2: SQVTM and ANQGSEA. This CDR3 is built from 16 residues. The trim removed 1 base at V and 7 bases at J, leaving 9 bases unmatched. Per the original data handling: Estimated nucleated cell counts came from reference gene primer amplification. Profiling relied on immunoSEQ multiplex PCR, and the TCRdb table lists in-frame clones only, not all of them. From that table come the V and J calls and clone size; the DNA was used to work out D and trimming. The sample has tens of thousands of clones, approximately 86% seen once. This clonotype originated in a human donor in a cohort sampled during active COVID-19. The J gene is TRBJ2-1, the V gene TRBV29-1; 11 bases are a match to TRBD2. The specimen was peripheral blood. The DNA for the CDR3 is TGCAGCGTTGAAGTCGGAGGGACTAGCGGTGGGAATGAGCAGTTCTTC. This codes for CSVEVGGTSGGNEQFF.